This T cell receptor (beta chain) is from a study of OX40 agonist ivuxolimab in advanced cancers. As for the study more broadly: Ivuxolimab was a fully human IgG2 agonistic monoclonal antibody targeting the costimulatory receptor OX40 (CD134). Intravenous ivuxolimab was administered to patients every 2 weeks at six dose levels: 0.01, 0.1, 0.3, 1.5, 3 and 10 mg/kg. Of the approximately 54 patients in dose escalation, about 20 had hepatocellular carcinoma, some 15 had melanoma, 9 had renal cell carcinoma and 9 had head and neck cancer. The dose-escalation cohort was roughly 83% male with a mean age of around 64 years, ranging from about 20 to 80. Prior anti-PD-1, anti-PD-L1 or anti-CTLA-4 therapy was permitted, and 30% to 50% of dose-escalation patients had received checkpoint inhibitors. Partial responses occurred in three dose-escalation patients: two with cutaneous melanoma and one with hepatocellular carcinoma. The purpose of peripheral TCRbeta sequencing was to test whether ivuxolimab changed TCR sequence diversity and led to clonal T-cell expansion. The monotherapy dose-escalation portion (N of about 50 patients) of the phase I ivuxolimab trial is reported in the paper.

This clone was seen only once. Its antigen is currently not known. One base away there is no much larger clone; base qualities are not given. Points the paper makes about the study in general: Low levels of normalized T-cell clonal expansion were also seen in some patients who did not respond. Partial responders in the 0.1-3.0 mg/kg groups had among the lowest normalized peripheral clonal expansion, especially among CD8+ T cells. After ivuxolimab, more expanded clones were found on average in CD8+ T cells than in CD4+ T cells. The antigen specificity of the clonally expanded peripheral T cells was not determined. At doses from 0.1 to 3.0 mg/kg, clonal expansion was seen in both CD4+ and CD8+ blood T cells between baseline and week 6.

The trial excluded patients who had a history of autoimmune disease or were on systemic immunosuppression. In every dose cohort, peripheral blood was drawn for TCR sequencing at baseline, cycle 4 day 1, and cycle 7 day 1. The samples were drawn from a first-in-human, open-label, multicenter phase I dose-escalation trial of ivuxolimab. Adults with locally advanced or metastatic melanoma, renal cell, hepatocellular, or head and neck squamous cell carcinoma were enrolled in the trial. Before TCR sequencing, CD4+ T cells and CD8+ T cells were sorted from peripheral blood as separate populations. For sequencing of the TCRbeta CDR3 region, genomic DNA was extracted from the sorted cells. TCRbeta CDR3 regions were sequenced using the immunoSEQ Assay. TCRdb obtained this table from immuneACCESS and retained in-frame rearrangements with V and J assigned. These tables miss some clones; where compared with another copy, unresolved V genes account for less than half of the shortfall, and the remainder is unexplained. Across this sample there are 20,000 to 30,000 clones, with approximately 91% seen only once. The ten largest make up around 49% of the sample.

Sequencing used CD4+ or CD8+ T cells sorted from blood, obtained in a trial of the OX40 agonist ivuxolimab. The receptor's source is an adult with an advanced solid tumor such as melanoma, head and neck, liver or kidney cancer.

The CDR3 loop reads CASSDPQTYRDEQFF. The DNA is TGTGCCAGCAGTGATCCACAGACCTACAGGGATGAGCAGTTCTTC. The rearranged segments are TRBV6-1 and TRBJ2-1; a weak D assignment points to TRBD1 (6 bases agree). The CDR1 and CDR2 encoded by the germline V gene are MNHNS and SASEGT. At the junction V is shortened by 3 bases and J by 8 bases, with 17 bases in between. Including the terminal cysteine and phenylalanine, the CDR3 comprises 15 residues. CDR3 DNA only is kept here, 45 bases in frame from base 1.